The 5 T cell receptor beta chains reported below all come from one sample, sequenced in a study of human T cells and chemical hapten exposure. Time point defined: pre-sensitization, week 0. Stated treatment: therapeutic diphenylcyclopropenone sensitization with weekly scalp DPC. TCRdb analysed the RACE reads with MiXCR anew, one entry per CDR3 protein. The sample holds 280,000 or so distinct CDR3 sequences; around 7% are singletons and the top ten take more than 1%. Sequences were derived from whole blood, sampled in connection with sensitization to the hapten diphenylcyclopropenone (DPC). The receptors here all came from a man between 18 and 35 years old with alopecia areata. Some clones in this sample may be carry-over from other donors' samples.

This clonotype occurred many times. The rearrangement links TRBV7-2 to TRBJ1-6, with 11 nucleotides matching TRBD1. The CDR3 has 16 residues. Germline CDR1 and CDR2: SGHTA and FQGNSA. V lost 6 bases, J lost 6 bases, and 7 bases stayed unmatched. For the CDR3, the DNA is TGTGCCAGCAGACAGGGACAGGGGGTTTCTAATTCACCCCTCCACTTT. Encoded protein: CASRQGQGVSNSPLHF.

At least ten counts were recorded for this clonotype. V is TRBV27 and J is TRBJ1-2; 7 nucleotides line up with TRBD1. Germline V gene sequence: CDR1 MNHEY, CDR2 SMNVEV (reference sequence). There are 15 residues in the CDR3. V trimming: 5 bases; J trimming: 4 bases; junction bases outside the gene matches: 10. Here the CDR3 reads CASSGTQGTIYGYTF. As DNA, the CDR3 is TGTGCCAGCAGTGGAACACAGGGGACTATCTATGGCTACACCTTC.

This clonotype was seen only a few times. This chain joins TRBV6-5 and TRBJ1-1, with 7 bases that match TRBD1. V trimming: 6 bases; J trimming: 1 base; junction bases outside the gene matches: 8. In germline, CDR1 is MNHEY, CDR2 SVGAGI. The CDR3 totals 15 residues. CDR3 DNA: TGTGCCAGCAGAACAGCGGGACAGCCGAACACTGAAGCTTTCTTT. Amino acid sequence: CASRTAGQPNTEAFF.

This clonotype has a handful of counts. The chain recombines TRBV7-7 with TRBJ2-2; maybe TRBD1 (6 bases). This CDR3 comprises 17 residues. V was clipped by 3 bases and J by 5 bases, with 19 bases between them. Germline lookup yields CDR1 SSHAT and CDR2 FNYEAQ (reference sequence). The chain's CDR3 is CASSLHHPTGGTGELFF. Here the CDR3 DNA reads TGTGCCAGCAGCTTGCACCACCCGACAGGCGGGACCGGGGAGCTGTTTTTT.

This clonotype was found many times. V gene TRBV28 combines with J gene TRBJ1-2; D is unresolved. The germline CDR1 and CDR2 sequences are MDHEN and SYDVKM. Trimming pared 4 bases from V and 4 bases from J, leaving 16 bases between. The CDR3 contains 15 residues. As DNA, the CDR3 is TGTGCCAGCAGTTCCCCACGGAAAATGGGCTATGGCTACACCTTC. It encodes CASSSPRKMGYGYTF.